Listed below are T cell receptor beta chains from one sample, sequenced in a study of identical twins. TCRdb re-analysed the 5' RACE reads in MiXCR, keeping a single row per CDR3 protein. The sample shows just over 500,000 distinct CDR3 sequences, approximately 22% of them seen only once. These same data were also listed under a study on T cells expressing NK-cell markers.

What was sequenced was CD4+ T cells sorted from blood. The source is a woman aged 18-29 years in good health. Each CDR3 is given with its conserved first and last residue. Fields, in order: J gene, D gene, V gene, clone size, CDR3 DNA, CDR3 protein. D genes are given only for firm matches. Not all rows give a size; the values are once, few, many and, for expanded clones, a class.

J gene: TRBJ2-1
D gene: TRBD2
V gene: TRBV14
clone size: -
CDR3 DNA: TGTGCCAGCAGCCCCTGGGGACTAGCGGGAGTGAATGAGCAGTTCTTC
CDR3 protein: CASSPWGLAGVNEQFF

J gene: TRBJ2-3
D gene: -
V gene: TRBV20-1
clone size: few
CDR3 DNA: TGCAGTGCTAGAGATCCAGATACGCAGTATTTT
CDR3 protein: CSARDPDTQYF

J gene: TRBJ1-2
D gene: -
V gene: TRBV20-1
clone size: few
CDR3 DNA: TGCAGTGCTAGACCTAACGATGGCTACACCTTC
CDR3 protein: CSARPNDGYTF

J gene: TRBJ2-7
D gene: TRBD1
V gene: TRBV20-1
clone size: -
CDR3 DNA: TGCAGTGCTACTAGCCGGGACAGGGGCTACGAGCAGTACTTC
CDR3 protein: CSATSRDRGYEQYF

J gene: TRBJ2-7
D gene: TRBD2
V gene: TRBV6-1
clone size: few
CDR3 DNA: TGTGCCAGCAGTAGCCTGGGGGTAGCGGGAGGGGAGCAGTACTTC
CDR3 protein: CASSSLGVAGGEQYF

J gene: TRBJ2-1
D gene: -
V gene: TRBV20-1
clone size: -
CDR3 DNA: TGCAGTGCCCTACAGGGTAATGAGCAGTTCTTC
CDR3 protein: CSALQGNEQFF

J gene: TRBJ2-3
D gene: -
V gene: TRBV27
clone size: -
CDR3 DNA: TGTGCCAGCAGTTTAGGTTTCGGGGGTACAACCCAGGATACGCAGTATTTT
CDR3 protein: CASSLGFGGTTQDTQYF

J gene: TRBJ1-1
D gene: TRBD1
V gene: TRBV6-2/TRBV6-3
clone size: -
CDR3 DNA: TGTGCCAGCAGTCGACGGGACAGCTCAGTCTTT
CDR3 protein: CASSRRDSSVF

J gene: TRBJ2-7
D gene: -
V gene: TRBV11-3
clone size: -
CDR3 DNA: TGTGCCAGCAGCGTTAGCGGAGGTCTCTACGAGCAGTACTTC
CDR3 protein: CASSVSGGLYEQYF

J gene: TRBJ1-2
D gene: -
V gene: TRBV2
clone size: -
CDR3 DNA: TGTGCCAGCAGCCAGACCTATGGCTACACCTTC
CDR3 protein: CASSQTYGYTF

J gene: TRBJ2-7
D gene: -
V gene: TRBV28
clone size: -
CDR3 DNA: TGTGCCAGCACCCCTTCGGGGGGCGGCTCCTACGAGCAGTACTTC
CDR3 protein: CASTPSGGGSYEQYF

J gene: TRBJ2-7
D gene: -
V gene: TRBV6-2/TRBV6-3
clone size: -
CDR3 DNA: TGTGCCAGCAGCTACGGGTCGTTGAGCTCCTACGAGCAGTACTTC
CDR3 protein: CASSYGSLSSYEQYF

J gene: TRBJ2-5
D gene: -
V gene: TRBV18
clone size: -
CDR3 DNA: TGTGCCAGCTCACCAGCGAGTGAGGGGACCCAGTACTTC
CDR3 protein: CASSPASEGTQYF

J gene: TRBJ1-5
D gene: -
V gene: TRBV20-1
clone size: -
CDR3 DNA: TGCAGTGCCATTTTAGGGGGGTTTGGACAGCCCCAGCATTTT
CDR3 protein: CSAILGGFGQPQHF

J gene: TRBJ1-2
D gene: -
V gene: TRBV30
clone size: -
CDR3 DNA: TGTGCCTGTCACCGGGTCCTCGGCTACACCTTC
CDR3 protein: CACHRVLGYTF

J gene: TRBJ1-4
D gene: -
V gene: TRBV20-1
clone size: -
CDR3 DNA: TGCAGTGCTAGATCCGACAGCGAAAAACTGTTTTTT
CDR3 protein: CSARSDSEKLFF

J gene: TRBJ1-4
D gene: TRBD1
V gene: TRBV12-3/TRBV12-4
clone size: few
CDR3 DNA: TGTGCCAGCAGTCGGGGAAGGGACAGCGCCCTTGAAAAACTGTTTTTT
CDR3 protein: CASSRGRDSALEKLFF

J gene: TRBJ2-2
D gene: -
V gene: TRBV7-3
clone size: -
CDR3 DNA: TGTGCCAGCAGCTTAACGCAGTCCGGGGAGCTGTTTTTT
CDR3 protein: CASSLTQSGELFF